The rows below give T cell receptor beta chains drawn from one sample of a study of shared clonotypes between healthy human individuals. Assay: immunoSEQ multiplex PCR; the TCRdb copy retains only in-frame clones and omits some. The sample lists about 680,000 clones; about 91% were seen once. Sequences were obtained from naive CD8+ T cells sorted from blood. The receptors originated from a man aged 25-45 years in good health. Each CDR3 is given with its conserved first and last residue. A D gene is named only where the DNA matches it firmly. Size values are once, few and many counts, or a class for expanded clones, and some rows have none.

J gene	D gene	V gene	clone size	CDR3 DNA	CDR3 protein
TRBJ2-7	NA	TRBV2	NA	TGTGCCAGCAGCCAGCTGGGGGTAAGCTACGAGCAGTACTTC	CASSQLGVSYEQYF
TRBJ1-1	NA	TRBV15	NA	TGTGCCACCAGCAGAGATCGGACAATAAACACTGAAGCTTTCTTT	CATSRDRTINTEAFF
TRBJ2-7	TRBD2	TRBV10-2	once	TGCGCCAGCGCCGGGACTAGCGGGCCAGGAAGGTACGAGCAGTACTTC	CASAGTSGPGRYEQYF
TRBJ1-5	TRBD1	TRBV27	NA	TGTGCCAGCAGTTTATATGGGACAGGCCCTTTTCAGCCCCAGCATTTT	CASSLYGTGPFQPQHF
TRBJ2-7	NA	TRBV5-5	NA	TGTGCCAGCAGCCCGGAGGGGTTTTCTTCATACGAGCAGTACTTC	CASSPEGFSSYEQYF
TRBJ2-3	NA	TRBV7-9	NA	TGTGCCAGCTCCCTGGGGGCAGGGGTCACAGATACGCAGTATTTT	CASSLGAGVTDTQYF
TRBJ2-7	TRBD1	TRBV13	once	TGTGCCAGCAGCCCCGGGACAGCTTCCTACGAGCAGTACTTC	CASSPGTASYEQYF
TRBJ2-3	TRBD2	TRBV5-6	NA	TGTGCCAGCAGCCGAGGGACTAGCGGCACAGATACGCAGTATTTT	CASSRGTSGTDTQYF
TRBJ2-1	TRBD1	TRBV25-1	NA	TGTGCCAGCGAGACAGGGTACAATGAGCAGTTCTTC	CASETGYNEQFF
TRBJ1-3	NA	TRBV29-1	NA	TGCAGCGTTGAGATGGGCGACGGGGACTCTGGAAACACCATATATTTT	CSVEMGDGDSGNTIYF
TRBJ2-7	NA	TRBV7-2	NA	TGTGCCAGCAGCTTCGCGGCTGAGCAGTACTTC	CASSFAAEQYF
TRBJ2-7	NA	TRBV11-2	NA	TGTGCCAGCAGCTTAGATCTTGACAGACCCTACGAGCAGTACTTC	CASSLDLDRPYEQYF
TRBJ2-7	TRBD1	TRBV5-8	NA	TGTGCCAGCAGCTGGACAGGGGGCTTTGACGAGCAGTACTTC	CASSWTGGFDEQYF
TRBJ2-4	NA	TRBV2	once	TGTGCCAGCAGTGAATGGGTGGGAGCCAAAAACATTCAGTACTTC	CASSEWVGAKNIQYF
TRBJ2-1	TRBD1	TRBV6-5	NA	TGTGCCAGCACCCTTAGGGACAGGGGGATCAATGAGCAGTTCTTC	CASTLRDRGINEQFF
TRBJ1-1	TRBD1	TRBV7-9	NA	TGTGCCAGCAGCCCAACAGGGGTTGAAGCTTTCTTT	CASSPTGVEAFF
TRBJ2-5	NA	TRBV18	NA	TGTGCCAGCTCACCACCGCTGGAAGAGACCCAGTACTTC	CASSPPLEETQYF
TRBJ2-1	TRBD2	TRBV29-1	NA	TGCAGCGTTGAAATGTCGTTCATTGAGACTAGCGGAGCATACAATGAGCAGTTCTTC	CSVEMSFIETSGAYNEQFF
TRBJ2-1	NA	TRBV28	NA	TGTGCCAGCAGTTTAAGCTTCGCGGGCGGTGCGGATGAGCAGTTCTTC	CASSLSFAGGADEQFF
TRBJ2-7	NA	TRBV14	once	TGTGCCAGCAGCCGTGGCCTTGGGGCCTACGAGCAGTACTTC	CASSRGLGAYEQYF
TRBJ2-7	NA	TRBV7-9	few	TGTGCCAGCAGCTTAGGGTCGTACGAGCAGTACTTC	CASSLGSYEQYF
TRBJ2-7	TRBD2	TRBV27	NA	TGTGCCAGCAGCATGGGACTAGCGGGAGGCCCGCCGGGGTACGAGCAGTACTTC	CASSMGLAGGPPGYEQYF
TRBJ2-7	NA	TRBV4-1	NA	TGCGCCAGCAGCCAAGCACAGGGCTACGAGCAGTACTTC	CASSQAQGYEQYF
TRBJ2-7	TRBD2	TRBV27	NA	TGTGCCAGCAGTTTGTCCGGGGAGGGGTATGAGCAGTACTTC	CASSLSGEGYEQYF
TRBJ2-3	TRBD1	TRBV5-1	NA	TGCGCCAGCAGCGCAAACCGGGACAGAAGCACAGATACGCAGTATTTT	CASSANRDRSTDTQYF
TRBJ2-7	TRBD1	TRBV9	NA	TGTGCCAGCAGCGCCCGACAGGGGCCTTCCTACGAGCAGTACTTC	CASSARQGPSYEQYF
TRBJ2-7	NA	TRBV7-9	few	TGTGCCAGCAGCTTAGGCGCCTACGAGCAGTACTTC	CASSLGAYEQYF
TRBJ2-1	NA	TRBV9	NA	TGTGCCAGCAGCCCAGGCCCCAGAAACTTAGGGCAGTTCTTC	CASSPGPRNLGQFF
TRBJ2-7	NA	TRBV27	NA	TGTGCCAGCAGACAGGGATACGAGCAGTACTTC	CASRQGYEQYF
TRBJ2-1	TRBD2	TRBV27	NA	TGTGCCAGCAGTGCGGGGACTAGCCGGTTCTTC	CASSAGTSRFF
TRBJ2-7	NA	TRBV25-1	NA	TGTGCCAGCAGTCATGACTCTGGCCGCGACGAGCAGTACTTC	CASSHDSGRDEQYF
TRBJ2-5	NA	TRBV6-1	NA	TGTGCCAGCAGTGAAGCTCGGGGACTTGGCCAAGAGACCCAGTACTTC	CASSEARGLGQETQYF
TRBJ1-2	NA	TRBV19	NA	TGTGCCAGTAGTATCGCTGAGGGGGACTATGGCTACACCTTC	CASSIAEGDYGYTF